The sequence of this TCR beta chain was determined in a study of cytomegalovirus exposure and HLA in healthy donors. A multiplex PCR was run with 60 Vbeta primers and 13 Jbeta primers. Clones were read by immunoSEQ multiplex PCR, and TCRdb kept only the in-frame ones, dropping some. The table lists more than 200,000 clones, 83% of them singletons. Overall study results and limits: Both high specificity and high sensitivity reportedly marked the classifier's diagnosis of cytomegalovirus status. Evidence from a later analysis indicated that most CMV-associated TCR beta chains looked HLA-restricted. Presence/absence analyses supposed approximately even sequencing depth among donors. Several of the most significant clusters appeared, in a later analysis, to be linked to common viral pathogens.

To note about this clone: Its antigen is still unknown. This same CDR3 is encoded by further DNA sequences in the sample.

The CDR3 contains 12 residues. The germline V gene has CDR1 MDHEN and CDR2 SYDVKM. Between the trimmed V and J ends, which lost 3 bases and 0 bases, there was a span of 3 bases. V is TRBV28 and J is TRBJ2-7; D unclear. Sequenced: PBMCs. This TCR was sampled from a girl aged 5 to 17 in good health and CMV-seronegative. Written as DNA, the CDR3 is TGTGCCAGCAGTTTTAGCTCCTACGAGCAGTACTTC. Protein sequence: CASSFSSYEQYF.